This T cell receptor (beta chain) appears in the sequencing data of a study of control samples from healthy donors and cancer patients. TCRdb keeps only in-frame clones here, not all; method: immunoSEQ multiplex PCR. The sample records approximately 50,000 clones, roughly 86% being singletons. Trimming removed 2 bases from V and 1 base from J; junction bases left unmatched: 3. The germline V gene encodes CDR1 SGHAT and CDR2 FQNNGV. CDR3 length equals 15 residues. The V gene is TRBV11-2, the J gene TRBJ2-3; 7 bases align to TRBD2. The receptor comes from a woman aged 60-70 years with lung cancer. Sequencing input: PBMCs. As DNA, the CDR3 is TGTGCCAGCAGCTTAACCGCGGGGGGCACAGATACGCAGTATTTT. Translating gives CASSLTAGGTDTQYF. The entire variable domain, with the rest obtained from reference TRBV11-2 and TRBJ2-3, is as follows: EAGVAQSPRYKIIEKRQSVAFWCNPISGHATLYWYQQILGQGPKLLIQFQNNGVVDDSQLPKDRFSAERLKGVDSTLKIQPAKLEDSAVYLCASSLTAGGTDTQYFGPGTRLTVL.